These 24 T cell receptor beta chains originate from one sample sequenced in a study of vaccination and CD4 T cells after COVID-19. No cognate antigen is known for these TCRs. Treatment noted: roughly 10-day PBMC culture with coronavirus spike peptide pools or control peptides (ViraFEST assay). With the Oncomine TCR Beta short-read assay, DNA from cultured CD4+ T cells was sequenced. TCRdb passed the PCR reads through MiXCR, listing each CDR3 protein once. The sample contains some 3,600 distinct CDR3 sequences, 15% of which appear only once. The sample comprised CD4+ T cells from blood, cultured in vitro. The receptors originated from a human donor who had recovered from COVID-19.

The chain recombines TRBV6-1 with TRBJ1-2; 12 bases match TRBD1. The CDR3 runs 14 residues. Trimming at V came to 6 bases and at J to 7 bases, leaving 6 bases not matched to a gene. Germline V gene data show CDR1 as MNHNS and CDR2 as SASEGT. The CDR3 spells CASRPTGQGAGYTF. As DNA, the CDR3 is TGTGCCAGCAGACCAACGGGACAGGGGGCTGGCTACACCTTC.

By sample fraction, this clonotype is medium-sized. This chain connects TRBV20-1 to TRBJ2-3; D could derive from TRBD1 or TRBD2 (5 bases each). CDR3 length: 15 amino acids. Deletions cut 6 bases from V and 2 bases from J, with 18 bases between. Germline V gene lookup returns CDR1 DFQATT and CDR2 SNEGSKA (reference sequence). This chain's CDR3 is CSAQGPHGNTDTQYF. The DNA for the CDR3 is TGCAGTGCCCAGGGACCCCACGGTAACACAGATACGCAGTATTTT.

A few counts support this clonotype. This chain uses TRBV29-1 with TRBJ1-2; D not certain. Per the germline V gene, CDR1 is SQVTM and CDR2 is ANQGSEA. The CDR3 has 15 residues. The germline V and J ends were trimmed by 5 bases and 1 base, with 17 bases remaining between them. CDR3 nucleotides: TGCAGCGTTCGAGGTGGGGAGGGCTTTAACTATGGCTACACCTTC. This sequence encodes CSVRGGEGFNYGYTF.

This clonotype qualifies as medium-sized. This chain connects TRBV19 to TRBJ1-2; D is unresolved. V lost 4 bases and J 4 bases, leaving 7 bases between the germline ends. Per germline, CDR1 LNHDA and CDR2 SQIVND (reference sequence). This CDR3 comprises 12 residues. CDR3 protein: CASSNAIYGYTF. The CDR3 nucleotides read TGTGCCAGTAGTAACGCAATCTATGGCTACACCTTC.

CDR3 region: CASSLGGTGAAYEQYF. DNA for the CDR3: TGTGCCAGCAGCTTAGGCGGGACAGGGGCGGCCTACGAGCAGTACTTC. The chain recombines TRBV7-9 with TRBJ2-7; TRBD1 aligns across 10 bases. The V gene's germline CDR1 is SEHNR and CDR2 FQNEAQ (reference sequence). The CDR3 spans 16 residues. V shed 1 base and J 2 bases; nucleotides not matched to a gene: 5.

The chain links TRBV4-1 to TRBJ2-5; 7 bases line up with TRBD2. Germline loops: CDR1 MGHRA, CDR2 YSYEKL. After removal of 0 bases from V and 4 bases from J, the junction contained 5 bases not matched to a gene. The CDR3 has 15 amino acids. The CDR3 DNA reads as TGCGCCAGCAGCCAAGATGGGGGGGGAGGAGAGACCCAGTACTTC. Amino acids: CASSQDGGGGETQYF.

This clonotype came up a few times. The chain recombines TRBV30 with TRBJ2-7, with TRBD1 as a possible D gene (5 bases). Germline loops: CDR1 GTSNPN, CDR2 SVGIG (reference sequence). This CDR3 has 13 residues. Deletions cut 4 bases from V and 2 bases from J, with 12 bases between. CDR3 protein: CAWNPDSAYEQYF. In DNA, the CDR3 is TGTGCCTGGAATCCCGACAGTGCCTACGAGCAGTACTTC.

The chain recombines TRBV5-5 with TRBJ1-2; possibly TRBD1 for D (6 bases). Between the trimmed V and J ends, which lost 3 bases and 8 bases, there was a span of 17 bases. Germline-derived CDR1 and CDR2 are SGHKS and YYEKEE (reference sequence). CDR3 length: 14 residues. DNA for the CDR3: TGTGCCAGCAGCTGGGGACCAAGGGGGGCAGGCTACACCTTC. Its translation is CASSWGPRGAGYTF.

This clonotype has only a few counts. J is TRBJ2-5 and V is TRBV29-1; D could derive from TRBD1 or TRBD2 (6 bases each). CDR3 length equals 14 residues. Germline V gives CDR1 SQVTM, CDR2 ANQGSEA. Trimming pared 7 bases from V and 5 bases from J, leaving 20 bases between. The CDR3 coding sequence is TGCAGCGGCAACAGATTAGGGGGGTTCGAGACCCAGTACTTC. Amino acid sequence: CSGNRLGGFETQYF.

The rearrangement joins TRBV7-3 to TRBJ2-1; D ambiguous. V lost 2 bases and J 7 bases, leaving 9 bases between the germline ends. The germline CDR1 and CDR2 sequences are SGHTA and FQGTGA. CDR3 size: 13 residues. The CDR3 reads CASSLDPNNEQFF. CDR3 bases: TGTGCCAGCAGCTTAGATCCGAATAATGAGCAGTTCTTC.

This chain joins TRBV19 and TRBJ2-3; D is perhaps TRBD1 or TRBD2 (5 bases each). The CDR3 sequence is 16 residues long. Per germline, CDR1 LNHDA and CDR2 SQIVND (reference sequence). V was clipped by 5 bases and J by 5 bases, with 20 bases between them. Here the CDR3 DNA reads TGTGCCAGTAGTGATCGAGGGCGCGCGAGGGGAGATACGCAGTATTTT. Translated: CASSDRGRARGDTQYF. Combining the CDR3 with reference TRBV19 and TRBJ2-3 gives the whole variable domain DGGITQSPKYLFRKEGQNVTLSCEQNLNHDAMYWYRQDPGQGLRLIYYSQIVNDFQKGDIAEGYSVSREKKESFPLTVTSAQKNPTAFYLCASSDRGRARGDTQYFGPGTRLTVL.

This clonotype has only a few counts. The chain has TRBV7-9 and TRBJ2-7, with TRBD2 identical over 8 bases. There are 14 residues in the CDR3. Germline V gene lookup returns CDR1 SEHNR and CDR2 FQNEAQ (reference sequence). V lost 5 bases and J lost 2; bases outside the gene matches: 5. Here the CDR3 reads CASSPSSGAYEQYF. The CDR3 DNA sequence: TGTGCCAGCAGCCCCAGTAGCGGGGCCTACGAGCAGTACTTC.

By sample share, this clonotype is medium-sized. V usage is TRBV6-1 and J usage is TRBJ2-5; 8 bases match TRBD1. CDR1 and CDR2 from the germline V gene are MNHNS and SASEGT. There are 13 residues in the CDR3. With V trimmed by 6 bases and J by 5 bases, 5 bases remained unmatched. The chain's CDR3 is CASRVTGGETQYF. The CDR3, as DNA: TGTGCCAGCAGGGTCACAGGGGGGGAGACCCAGTACTTC.

By sample share, this clonotype is medium-sized. The chain carries TRBV6-1 and TRBJ1-1; D gene unclear. The CDR3 runs to 13 residues. V gave up 6 bases and J gave up 0 bases, with 8 bases separating them. The germline gives CDR1 MNHNS, CDR2 SASEGT. The CDR3 nucleotides read TGTGCCAGCAGCTCACAAGTGAACACTGAAGCTTTCTTT. Residues: CASSSQVNTEAFF.

This clonotype was counted only a few times. The V gene is TRBV30, the J gene TRBJ2-5; the match to TRBD1 covers 7 bases. The germline V gene encodes CDR1 GTSNPN and CDR2 SVGIG (reference sequence). The CDR3 has 14 residues. V lost 0 bases to trimming and J lost 4 bases; unmatched junction nucleotides: 5. In nucleotides, the CDR3 is TGTGCCTGGAGTGTAAGGGCAGGGGGAGAGACCCAGTACTTC. Translated, it gives CAWSVRAGGETQYF.

V gene TRBV5-4 combines with J gene TRBJ2-1; 10 bases map to TRBD2. CDR3 length equals 17 residues. The junction had 15 bases not matched to a gene; V was cut back by 4 bases and J by 8 bases. Germline V gene lookup returns CDR1 SGHNT and CDR2 YYREEE (reference sequence). The CDR3 bases are TGTGCCAGCAGCGTGGGGTACAGCGGGGGGGCCGGAGATGAGCAGTTCTTC. Its protein product is CASSVGYSGGAGDEQFF.

As concerns this clonotype: The junction departs from germline at one end; a sequencing error may be responsible. V and J are TRBV12-3 or TRBV12-4 and TRBJ2-2; possibly TRBD2 for D (6 bases). The length of the CDR3 is 14 residues. This CDR3 reads CASSLLLGSGGLFF. CDR3 DNA: TGTGCCAGCAGCCTCCTCCTAGGGTCCGGGGGGCTGTTTTTT.

This clonotype counts as medium-sized (0.01 to 0.1%). J is TRBJ1-2 and V is TRBV6-4; 9 bases agree with TRBD1. Germline assignment: CDR1 MRHNA and CDR2 SNTAGT. The length of the CDR3 is 13 residues. The V gene end was trimmed by 9 bases and the J gene end by 3 bases; junction bases not matched to a gene: 5. The CDR3 DNA reads TGTGCCAGGCCGGGACAGGGCGACTATGGCTACACCTTC. It yields the protein CARPGQGDYGYTF.

The chain uses TRBV12-3 or TRBV12-4 and TRBJ2-7; D is possibly TRBD2 (6 bases). This CDR3 region has 16 residues. Trimming shortened V by 3 bases and J by 4 bases, and 19 bases separated the two germline ends. In DNA, the CDR3 is TGTGCCAGCAGTTTGTTGTCGCGGGACGGGGCATACGAGCAGTACTTC. This codes for CASSLLSRDGAYEQYF.

This clonotype was counted between two and nine times. The V call is TRBV2, the J call TRBJ2-5; 11 bases fit TRBD2. Germline CDR1 is SNHLY and CDR2 is FYNNEI. J was trimmed by 4 bases and V by 4 bases; bases with no gene match: 5. The CDR3 is 15 amino acids. The CDR3 here is CASSVLAGGAETQYF. The CDR3 region has the DNA TGTGCCAGCAGTGTGCTAGCGGGGGGAGCAGAGACCCAGTACTTC.

Sample share makes this clonotype medium-sized. This chain connects TRBV6-1 to TRBJ1-4; TRBD1 might be the D (5 bases). The V end lost 7 bases, the J end lost 8 bases, and 11 bases lay between the germline ends. This CDR3 is built from 12 residues. Germline-derived CDR1 and CDR2 are MNHNS and SASEGT. CDR3 sequence (DNA): TGTGCCAGCAACCTGGGGGTCGAAAAACTGTTTTTT. Translation gives CASNLGVEKLFF.

V and J are TRBV5-1 and TRBJ1-1; D ambiguous. The germline V gene has CDR1 SGHRS and CDR2 YFSETQ. CDR3 size: 14 residues. With 1 base removed from V and 4 bases from J, the gap between germline ends came to 11 bases. The CDR3 protein is CASSLTDRLTEAFF. The CDR3 nucleotides read TGCGCCAGCAGCTTGACAGATCGGCTCACTGAAGCTTTCTTT.

By frequency in the sample, this clonotype is medium-sized. The V call is TRBV19, the J call TRBJ1-5, with TRBD1 matching 8 bases. Germline lookup yields CDR1 LNHDA and CDR2 SQIVND (reference sequence). Trimming took 9 bases from V and 5 from J; bases not matched to a gene: 6. There are 13 residues in the CDR3. CDR3: CASHRTGYQPQHF. CDR3 bases: TGTGCCAGCCACAGGACAGGGTATCAGCCCCAGCATTTT.

This clonotype is judged medium-sized (0.01 to 0.1%). The chain uses TRBV6-5 and TRBJ2-1, with 13 bases identical to TRBD2. Trimming cost V 2 bases and J 6 bases; bases outside gene matches: 4. The germline CDR1 and CDR2 sequences are MNHEY and SVGAGI. CDR3 length equals 16 residues. The CDR3 DNA reads as TGTGCCAGCAGTTACGGGACTAGCGGGGCCCTCAATGAGCAGTTCTTC. The encoded protein is CASSYGTSGALNEQFF.